The 17 T cell receptor beta chains given below trace back to one sample, sequenced in a study of shared clonotypes between healthy human individuals. Here immunoSEQ multiplex PCR was the method, and the copy in TCRdb shows in-frame clones only, minus some. The data contain about 460,000 clones, roughly three quarters of them seen just once; the ten biggest clones take up about 11%. The specimen was PBMCs. The receptors come from a woman aged 35 to 49 in good health. Some clones in this sample may be carry-over from other donors' samples.

In the case of this clone: This may stem from a read error, because a much larger clone lies one nucleotide away. V gene TRBV6-1 combines with J gene TRBJ1-3; perhaps TRBD1 as D (6 bases). Germline-derived CDR1 and CDR2 are MNHNS and SASEGT. This CDR3 comprises 14 residues. The CDR3 protein is CASRQGGSGNTTYF. DNA for the CDR3: TGTGCCAGCAGACAGGGCGGCTCTGGAAACACCACATATTTT.

The chain links TRBV19 to TRBJ2-1, with no clear D. Looked up from germline, CDR1 is LNHDA and CDR2 is SQIVND (reference sequence). The length of the CDR3 is 11 residues. Trimming cost V 6 bases and J 7 bases, with 7 bases left between them. This CDR3 is CASRGWNEQFF. DNA for the CDR3: TGTGCCAGTAGAGGGTGGAATGAGCAGTTCTTC.

As regards this clone: A read error may produce the germline difference seen at one junction end. J is TRBJ2-7 and V is TRBV15, with no clear D. Germline V gene data show CDR1 as LNHNV and CDR2 as YYDKDF (reference sequence). This CDR3 spans 13 amino acids. The CDR3: CATCRVGMNEQYF. The CDR3 nucleotides read TGTGCCACCTGCAGAGTTGGCATGAACGAGCAGTACTTC.

As concerns this clone: One base away lies a much larger clone, so this may be a sequencing read error. The sample holds other DNA sequences that translate to the same CDR3. The J gene is TRBJ2-1, the V gene TRBV9, with 12 bases matching TRBD2. CDR1 and CDR2 (germline): SGDLS, YYNGEE. There are 15 residues in the CDR3. The CDR3 DNA sequence: TGCGCCAGCAGCCCGGCCGGGACTAGCGGGAATGAGCAGTTCTTC. Translation gives CASSPAGTSGNEQFF.

The chain employs TRBV7-9 and TRBJ1-6, with a weak D call TRBD1 (5 bases). The CDR3 covers 15 residues. The V and J ends lost 2 bases and 6 bases respectively, with 11 bases between them. CDR1 is SEHNR and CDR2 is FQNEAQ in the germline V gene (reference sequence). CDR3 residues: CASSLYRGSNSPLHF. DNA for the CDR3: TGTGCCAGCAGCTTATATAGGGGAAGTAATTCACCCCTCCACTTT.

This clone showed up many times. Other nucleotide sequences from this sample produce the same CDR3. The genes are TRBV5-1 and TRBJ1-3; 7 bases are a match to TRBD1. Germline CDR1 SGHRS, CDR2 YFSETQ. V lost 0 bases, J lost 2 bases, and 2 bases stayed unmatched. There are 15 residues in the CDR3. The CDR3 here is CASSLDTGAGNTIYF. The CDR3 DNA is TGCGCCAGCAGCTTGGATACAGGGGCTGGAAACACCATATATTTT.

This clone has just a few counts. The germline gene is not matched at one end of the junction; a read error may be the cause. The V call is TRBV4-1, the J call TRBJ1-5, with D perhaps TRBD1 (5 bases). This CDR3 region has 15 residues. In germline, CDR1 is MGHRA, CDR2 YSYEKL. The CDR3 sequence is CASSQVGRGNQSQHF. CDR3 nucleotides: TGCGCCAGCAGCCAAGTGGGAAGGGGCAATCAGTCCCAGCATTTT.

The rearrangement uses TRBV5-1 and TRBJ2-1, with D uncertain. Trimming stripped 6 bases from V and 4 bases from J, with 11 bases between. CDR1 is SGHRS, CDR2 YFSETQ, per germline. The CDR3 totals 13 residues. The CDR3 nucleotides read TGCGCCAGCACCCCCCCCAGTTACAATGAGCAGTTCTTC. It specifies CASTPPSYNEQFF.

The chain uses TRBV5-1 and TRBJ2-7; TRBD1 aligns across 11 bases. The CDR3 spans 14 residues. V trimming: 4 bases; J trimming: 3 bases; junction bases outside the gene matches: 3. Germline V lookup: CDR1 SGHRS, CDR2 YFSETQ. The CDR3 coding sequence is TGCGCCAGCAGCCCGGGACAGGGGGGCTACGAGCAGTACTTC. It encodes CASSPGQGGYEQYF.

In this sample, this clone turned up once. The chain joins TRBV28 to TRBJ2-6; D is unresolved. The length of the CDR3 is 15 residues. The V end lost 4 bases, the J end lost 0 bases, and 7 bases lay between the germline ends. The germline V gene has CDR1 MDHEN and CDR2 SYDVKM. The CDR3: CASSWGNSGANVLTF. The CDR3 DNA sequence: TGTGCCAGCAGTTGGGGAAACTCTGGGGCCAACGTCCTGACTTTC.

The V and J genes are TRBV18 and TRBJ2-1; 13 nucleotides align to TRBD2. V was clipped by 5 bases and J by 6 bases; unmatched bases: 1. CDR1 and CDR2 from the germline V gene are KGHSH and LQKENI. The length of the CDR3 is 14 residues. The CDR3 nucleotides read TGTGCCAGCTCAGGACTAGCGGGAGTCAATGAGCAGTTCTTC. It is translated as CASSGLAGVNEQFF.

There are a few counts of this clone. With only one base between it and a far larger clone, this is likely a read error. At the DNA level, this CDR3 is encoded by other sequences in the same sample as well. This chain joins TRBV28 and TRBJ1-1; the D is unclear. The CDR3 is 13 residues long. Germline values: CDR1 MDHEN, CDR2 SYDVKM. DNA of the CDR3: TGTGCCAGCAGCTTATTAGGCACGTCAGTGGCTTTCTTT. It codes for CASSLLGTSVAFF.

DNA for the CDR3: TGTGCCAGTAAGGGGCCAGGGGAGTCGTACGAGCAGTACTTC. It codes for CASKGPGESYEQYF. The V call is TRBV19, the J call TRBJ2-7, with D perhaps matching TRBD1 (6 bases). CDR1 and CDR2 (germline): LNHDA, SQIVND (reference sequence). Trimming shortened V by 7 bases and J by 4 bases, and 17 bases separated the two germline ends. The CDR3 consists of 14 residues. Complete variable domain (other parts from reference TRBV19 and TRBJ2-7): DGGITQSPKYLFRKEGQNVTLSCEQNLNHDAMYWYRQDPGQGLRLIYYSQIVNDFQKGDIAEGYSVSREKKESFPLTVTSAQKNPTAFYLCASKGPGESYEQYFGPGTRLTVT.

The V gene is TRBV6-1, the J gene TRBJ2-7; TRBD2 might be the D (5 bases). Germline V gives CDR1 MNHNS, CDR2 SASEGT. The ends were cut back, 3 bases at V and 5 bases at J, with 11 bases in the middle. The CDR3 covers 13 residues. Here the CDR3 DNA reads TGTGCCAGCAGTGAGGGGAGAATGGACGAGCAGTACTTC. Translation: CASSEGRMDEQYF.

Ten or more counts support this clone. The chain recombines TRBV4-1 with TRBJ2-2; 8 nucleotides align to TRBD2. Germline CDR1 reads MGHRA; CDR2 reads YSYEKL. The V and J ends lost 3 bases and 4 bases, in that order; junction bases with no gene match: 13. The CDR3 is made up of 18 amino acids. CDR3 sequence (DNA): TGCGCCAGCAGCCACCCCAAGGCCAGCGGGAGTATCACCGGGGAGCTGTTTTTT. Translation gives CASSHPKASGSITGELFF.

The chain recombines TRBV27 with TRBJ2-5; perhaps TRBD1 as D (6 bases). The CDR3 has 14 amino acids. Trimming pared 6 bases from V and 4 bases from J, leaving 15 bases between. CDR1 is MNHEY and CDR2 is SMNVEV in the germline V gene (reference sequence). Here the CDR3 reads CASSPGQNGETQYF. The CDR3 region has the DNA TGTGCCAGCAGCCCCGGACAGAATGGAGAGACCCAGTACTTC.

A word on this clone: It may be a read error: a sequence one base away is much more abundant. Other DNA sequences of this sample code for an identical CDR3. The chain is built from TRBV11-2 and TRBJ1-1; D not resolved. The length of the CDR3 is 13 residues. CDR1 is SGHAT, CDR2 FQNNGV, per germline. The CDR3 loop is CASSFAGYTEAFF. As DNA, the CDR3 is TGTGCCAGCAGCTTTGCGGGGTACACTGAGGCTTTCTTT.